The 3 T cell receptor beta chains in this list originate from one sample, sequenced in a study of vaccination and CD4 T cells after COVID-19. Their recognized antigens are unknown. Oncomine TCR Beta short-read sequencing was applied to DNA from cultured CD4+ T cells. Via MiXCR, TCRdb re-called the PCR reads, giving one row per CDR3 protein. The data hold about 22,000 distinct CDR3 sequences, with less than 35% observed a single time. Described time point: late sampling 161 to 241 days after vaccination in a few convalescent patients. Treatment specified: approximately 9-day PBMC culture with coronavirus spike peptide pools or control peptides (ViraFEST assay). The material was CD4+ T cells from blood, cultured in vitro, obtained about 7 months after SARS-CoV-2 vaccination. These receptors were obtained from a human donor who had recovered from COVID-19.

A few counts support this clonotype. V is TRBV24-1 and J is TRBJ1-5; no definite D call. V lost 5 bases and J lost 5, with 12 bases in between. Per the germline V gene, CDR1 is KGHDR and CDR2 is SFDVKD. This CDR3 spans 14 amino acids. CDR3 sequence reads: CATSATPRDQPQHF. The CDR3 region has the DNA TGTGCCACCAGTGCCACGCCGAGGGATCAGCCCCAGCATTTT.

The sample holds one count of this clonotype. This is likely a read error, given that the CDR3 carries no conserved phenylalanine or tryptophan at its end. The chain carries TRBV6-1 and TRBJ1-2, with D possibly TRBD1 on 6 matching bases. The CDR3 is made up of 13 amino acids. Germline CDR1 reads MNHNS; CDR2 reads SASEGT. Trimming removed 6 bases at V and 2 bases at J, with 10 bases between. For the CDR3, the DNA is TGTGCCAGCAGGAGACAGGACAACTATGGCTACACCTCC. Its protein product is CASRRQDNYGYTS.

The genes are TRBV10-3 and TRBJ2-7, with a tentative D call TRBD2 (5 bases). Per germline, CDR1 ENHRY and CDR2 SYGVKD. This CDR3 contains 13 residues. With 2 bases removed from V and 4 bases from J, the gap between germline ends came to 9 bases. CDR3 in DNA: TGTGCCATCAGTGAGCGGGAAGGGTACGAGCAGTACTTC. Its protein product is CAISEREGYEQYF.